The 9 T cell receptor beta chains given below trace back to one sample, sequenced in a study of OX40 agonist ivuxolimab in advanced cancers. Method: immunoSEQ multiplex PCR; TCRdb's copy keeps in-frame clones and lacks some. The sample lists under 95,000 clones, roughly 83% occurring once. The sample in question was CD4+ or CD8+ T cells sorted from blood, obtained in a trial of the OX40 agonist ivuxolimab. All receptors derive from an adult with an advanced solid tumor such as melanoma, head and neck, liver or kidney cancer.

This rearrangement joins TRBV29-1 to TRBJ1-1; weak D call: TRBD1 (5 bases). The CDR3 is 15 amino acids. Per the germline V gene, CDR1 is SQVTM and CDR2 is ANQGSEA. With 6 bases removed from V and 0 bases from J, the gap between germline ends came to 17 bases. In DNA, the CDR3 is TGCAGCGTATCTAGCGGGGACCTCATGAACACTGAAGCTTTCTTT. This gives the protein CSVSSGDLMNTEAFF.

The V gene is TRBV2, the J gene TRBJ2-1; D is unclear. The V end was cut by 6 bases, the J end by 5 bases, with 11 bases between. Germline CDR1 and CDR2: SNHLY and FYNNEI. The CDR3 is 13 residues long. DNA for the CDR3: TGTGCCAGCAGGTTCTGGGGTAACAATGAGCAGTTCTTC. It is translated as CASRFWGNNEQFF.

The CDR3 sequence is CASSQVPWGTSSTDTQYF. The CDR3 nucleotides are TGCGCCAGCAGCCAAGTCCCTTGGGGGACATCAAGCACAGATACGCAGTATTTT. This sequence joins TRBV4-1 and TRBJ2-3, with D possibly being TRBD1 (6 bases). Germline assignment: CDR1 MGHRA and CDR2 YSYEKL. The length of the CDR3 is 18 residues. V lost 1 base, J lost 0 bases, and 17 bases lay in between.

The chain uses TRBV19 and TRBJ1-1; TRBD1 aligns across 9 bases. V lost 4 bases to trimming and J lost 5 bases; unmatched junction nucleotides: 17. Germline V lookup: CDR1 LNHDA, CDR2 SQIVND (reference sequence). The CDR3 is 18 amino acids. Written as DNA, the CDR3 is TGTGCCAGTAGTACTCGACGTCCGGGACAGGGAACCGGAACTGAAGCTTTCTTT. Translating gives CASSTRRPGQGTGTEAFF.

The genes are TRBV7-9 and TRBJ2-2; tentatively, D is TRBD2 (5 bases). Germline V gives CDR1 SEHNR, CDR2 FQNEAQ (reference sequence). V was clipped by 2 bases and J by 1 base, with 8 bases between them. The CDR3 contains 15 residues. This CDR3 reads CASSLFGGNTGELFF. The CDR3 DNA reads TGTGCCAGCAGCTTATTCGGAGGGAACACCGGGGAGCTGTTTTTT.

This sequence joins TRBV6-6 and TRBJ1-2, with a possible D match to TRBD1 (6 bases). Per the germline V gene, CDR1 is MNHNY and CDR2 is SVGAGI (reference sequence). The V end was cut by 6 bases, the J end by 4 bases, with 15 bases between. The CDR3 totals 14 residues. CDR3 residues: CASSPDRNPYGYTF. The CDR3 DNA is TGTGCCAGCAGCCCAGACAGGAATCCCTATGGCTACACCTTC.

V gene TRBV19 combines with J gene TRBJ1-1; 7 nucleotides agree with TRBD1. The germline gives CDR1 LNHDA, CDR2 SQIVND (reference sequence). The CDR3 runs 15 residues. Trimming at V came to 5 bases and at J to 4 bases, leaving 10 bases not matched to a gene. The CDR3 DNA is TGTGCCAGTAGTCAGGGGACAGAGATGGGCACTGAAGCTTTCTTT. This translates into CASSQGTEMGTEAFF. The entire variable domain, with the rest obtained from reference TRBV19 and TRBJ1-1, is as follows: DGGITQSPKYLFRKEGQNVTLSCEQNLNHDAMYWYRQDPGQGLRLIYYSQIVNDFQKGDIAEGYSVSREKKESFPLTVTSAQKNPTAFYLCASSQGTEMGTEAFFGQGTRLTVV.

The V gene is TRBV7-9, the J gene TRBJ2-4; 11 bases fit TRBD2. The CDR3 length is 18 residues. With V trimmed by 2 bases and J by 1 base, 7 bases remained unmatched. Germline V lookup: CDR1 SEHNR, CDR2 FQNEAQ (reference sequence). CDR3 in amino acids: CASSLSSGGPGAKNIQYF. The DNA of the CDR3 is TGTGCCAGCAGCTTATCTAGCGGGGGGCCCGGGGCCAAAAACATTCAGTACTTC. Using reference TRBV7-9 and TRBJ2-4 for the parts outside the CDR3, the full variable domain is DTGVSQNPRHKITKRGQNVTFRCDPISEHNRLYWYRQTLGQGPEFLTYFQNEAQLEKSRLLSDRFSAERPKGSFSTLEIQRTEQGDSAMYLCASSLSSGGPGAKNIQYFGAGTRLSVL.

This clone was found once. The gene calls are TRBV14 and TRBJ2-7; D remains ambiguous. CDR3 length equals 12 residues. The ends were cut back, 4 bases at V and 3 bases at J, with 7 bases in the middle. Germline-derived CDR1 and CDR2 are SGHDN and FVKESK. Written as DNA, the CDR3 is TGTGCCAGCAGCCCCGACGGCTACGAGCAGTACTTC. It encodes CASSPDGYEQYF.